This record looks at one T cell receptor beta chain sequence and its context. CDR3 length: 18 residues. Germline CDR1 is SGHAT and CDR2 is FQNNGV. Trimming took 4 bases from V and 8 from J; bases not matched to a gene: 22. Total RNA was extracted at no less than 6 micrograms per sample. It was with a sample-barcoded 5' primer and a J-beta primer mix that a second PCR of about 6 to 12 cycles was run. TCRdb processed the 5' RACE reads anew with MiXCR; each CDR3 protein has one entry. Here the sample spans some 800,000 distinct CDR3 sequences, approximately 25% being singletons. This record comes from a study of blood T cells in healthy people across ages. These data also formed part of another study, on T cells of mothers and their children.

The rearrangement links TRBV11-2 to TRBJ2-7; 8 nucleotides align to TRBD1. Material for sequencing was blood. This TCR was recovered from a boy between 10 and 17 years old in good health. This CDR3 reads CASSWPGTGDLWVTQQYF. The CDR3 DNA reads TGTGCCAGCAGCTGGCCCGGGACAGGCGATCTTTGGGTGACTCAGCAGTACTTC.